This TCR beta chain was obtained from a study of blood T cell repertoires in COVID-19. About the study: PBMCs, B-cell-depleted T cells, or T cells were the source of the cDNA or gDNA that made up the material.

Trimming cost V 7 bases and J 1 base; bases outside gene matches: 4. CDR3 length: 16 amino acids. Germline loops: CDR1 SGHTA, CDR2 FQGNSA. Clones were read by immunoSEQ multiplex PCR, and TCRdb kept only the in-frame ones, dropping some. The data show 100,000 to 150,000 clones, with 85% to 90% seen just once and around 4.5% held by the top ten. Patients from Seattle were sampled longitudinally, starting during active infection. This clonotype was obtained from a man aged 55 to 69 with COVID-19, enrolled during active disease. What was sequenced was peripheral blood. The chain uses TRBV7-2 and TRBJ2-6; 10 bases fit TRBD2. Here the CDR3 DNA reads TGTGCCAGCAAACTAGCGGGGCCTTCTGGGGCCAACGTCCTGACTTTC. It codes for CASKLAGPSGANVLTF.